This T cell receptor (beta chain) stems from a study of molecular identifiers for immune sequencing clone quantification. Trimming at V came to 0 bases and at J to 3 bases, leaving 6 bases not matched to a gene. Germline V gene lookup returns CDR1 DFQATT and CDR2 SNEGSKA (reference sequence). The length of the CDR3 is 16 residues. This clonotype was observed at least ten times. Preparation methods for the bulk TCR libraries were those previously described, with listed TCR primers. TCRdb processed the PCR reads anew with MiXCR; each CDR3 protein has one entry. The sample includes roughly 300,000 distinct CDR3 sequences, roughly 24% of them seen just once.

The sequence derives from a human donor in good health. Some libraries in this study had Jurkat cell RNA spiked in. Specimen: naive CD8+ T cells from blood, with Jurkat cell RNA spiked in. The subset: FACS-sorted CD8+CD4-CCR7+CD45RA+ naive T cells. V gene TRBV20-1 combines with J gene TRBJ2-3; TRBD2 agrees at 10 bases. The CDR3 sequence: CSARDLLAGLTDTQYF. CDR3 coding DNA: TGCAGTGCTAGAGATCTACTAGCGGGATTGACAGATACGCAGTATTTT.